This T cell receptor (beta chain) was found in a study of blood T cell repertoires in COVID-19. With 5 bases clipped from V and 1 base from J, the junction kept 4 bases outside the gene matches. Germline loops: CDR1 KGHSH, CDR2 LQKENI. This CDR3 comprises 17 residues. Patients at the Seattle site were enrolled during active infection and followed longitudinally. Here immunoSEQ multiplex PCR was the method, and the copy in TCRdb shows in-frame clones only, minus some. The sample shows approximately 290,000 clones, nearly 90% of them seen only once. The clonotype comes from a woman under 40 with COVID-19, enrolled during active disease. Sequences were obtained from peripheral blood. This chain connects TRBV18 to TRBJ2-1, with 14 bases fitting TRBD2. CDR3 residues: CASSAGTSGGSYNEQFF. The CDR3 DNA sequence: TGTGCCAGCTCAGCCGGGACTAGCGGGGGATCCTACAATGAGCAGTTCTTC.